The 22 T cell receptor beta chains below were found in one sample sequenced in a study of blood T cell repertoires in COVID-19 (TCRdb year 2020). Receptor amplification or capture employed the immunoSEQ multiplex PCR assay. Here the immuneACCESS table is served through TCRdb, limited to in-frame sequences with V and J called. Missing clones are a known gap in these copies; in checked studies unresolved V genes cover under half, and the rest lacks a known reason. This sample lists about 150,000 clones; about 88% were detected once. Approximately 2.1% of the sample lies in the top ten. The material sequenced was peripheral blood. These receptors were obtained from a man aged 50-59 years who had recovered from COVID-19.

V usage is TRBV5-4 and J usage is TRBJ2-2; TRBD2 might be the D (5 bases). Looked up from germline, CDR1 is SGHNT and CDR2 is YYREEE (reference sequence). This CDR3 spans 16 amino acids. V lost 0 bases and J lost 2, with 11 bases in between. Here the CDR3 DNA reads TGTGCCAGCAGCTTGGCGGCAGACTACAACACCGGGGAGCTGTTTTTT. Translated: CASSLAADYNTGELFF.

The gene calls are TRBV6-5 and TRBJ1-6, with a weak D call TRBD1 (5 bases). The V end lost 7 bases, the J end lost 8 bases, and 15 bases lay between the germline ends. This CDR3 region has 14 residues. The germline V gene encodes CDR1 MNHEY and CDR2 SVGAGI. For the CDR3, the DNA is TGTGCCAGCATGGGGCAGGGAGGAGATTCACCCCTCCACTTT. Translating it yields CASMGQGGDSPLHF.

The chain carries TRBV7-3 and TRBJ1-2; TRBD1 matches at 7 bases. The CDR3 sequence is 14 residues long. V lost 2 bases, J lost 6 bases, and 6 bases stayed unmatched. Per the germline V gene, CDR1 is SGHTA and CDR2 is FQGTGA. The CDR3 region is CASSLAAGGNGYTF. The CDR3 DNA sequence: TGTGCCAGCAGCTTAGCGGCAGGGGGGAATGGCTACACCTTC.

The V gene is TRBV19, the J gene TRBJ2-3, with 11 bases lining up with TRBD1. The junction had 2 bases not matched to a gene; V was cut back by 1 base and J by 5 bases. The CDR3 is 15 amino acids. Germline values: CDR1 LNHDA, CDR2 SQIVND (reference sequence). CDR3: CASSIGTGGRDTQYF. CDR3 DNA sequence: TGTGCCAGTAGTATAGGGACAGGGGGCAGAGATACGCAGTATTTT.

This clone appeared a single time. The CDR3 is CASSLRQGTYNEQFF. The CDR3 DNA is TGTGCCAGCTCACTCAGACAGGGTACCTACAATGAGCAGTTCTTC. The rearrangement joins TRBV18 to TRBJ2-1; TRBD1 agrees at 7 bases. The CDR3 loop spans 15 amino acids. CDR1 and CDR2 (germline): KGHSH, LQKENI. V lost 4 bases, J lost 2 bases, and 5 bases stayed unmatched.

The V call is TRBV4-3, the J call TRBJ1-4; D gene uncertain. CDR1 and CDR2 from the germline V gene are LGHNA and YSLEER. This CDR3 is built from 16 residues. Trimming took off 0 bases at V and 4 bases at J, with 12 bases between the two ends. CDR3 DNA sequence: TGCGCCAGCAGCCAAGAGCAGGAACGAAATAATGAAAAACTGTTTTTT. Protein product: CASSQEQERNNEKLFF.

The rearrangement links TRBV5-1 to TRBJ2-3; 7 bases align to TRBD2. V was clipped by 0 bases and J by 3 bases; unmatched bases: 7. Germline loops: CDR1 SGHRS, CDR2 YFSETQ. CDR3 length: 16 amino acids. The CDR3 DNA follows: TGCGCCAGCAGCTTGGCCGCTGCGGGAGCGACAGATACGCAGTATTTT. This sequence encodes CASSLAAAGATDTQYF.

The chain employs TRBV18 and TRBJ1-5; 9 bases are a match to TRBD1. Trimming removed 3 bases from V and 3 bases from J; junction bases left unmatched: 3. The CDR3 is 15 amino acids. Germline V gene sequence: CDR1 KGHSH, CDR2 LQKENI. This chain's CDR3 is CASSPGTGTNQPQHF. Here the CDR3 DNA reads TGTGCCAGCTCACCCGGGACAGGGACCAATCAGCCCCAGCATTTT.

The genes are TRBV10-3 and TRBJ2-5; the D gene is possibly TRBD2 (5 bases). V lost 2 bases and J lost 4, with 8 bases in between. CDR3 length: 13 residues. Germline assignment: CDR1 ENHRY and CDR2 SYGVKD. In DNA form, the CDR3 reads TGTGCCATCAGTGAGCGGGGTAGAGAGACCCAGTACTTC. The encoded protein is CAISERGRETQYF.

The chain links TRBV4-3 to TRBJ1-2; 8 positions match TRBD1. In germline, CDR1 is LGHNA, CDR2 YSLEER. The CDR3 is made up of 14 amino acids. The junction had 3 bases not matched to a gene; V was cut back by 0 bases and J by 6 bases. CDR3 nucleotides: TGCGCCAGCAGCCAAGAGGGCAGGGGGCATGGCTACACCTTC. As protein: CASSQEGRGHGYTF.

The chain links TRBV2 to TRBJ2-1; 8 nucleotides line up with TRBD1. The CDR3 is 12 amino acids. Germline CDR1 reads SNHLY; CDR2 reads FYNNEI. With 6 bases clipped from V and 9 bases from J, the junction kept 4 bases outside the gene matches. This chain's CDR3 is CASRTDRGEQFF. Written as DNA, the CDR3 is TGTGCCAGCAGGACAGACAGGGGTGAGCAGTTCTTC.

The chain carries TRBV4-2 and TRBJ2-3; TRBD2 matches at 7 bases. Germline values: CDR1 LGHNA, CDR2 YNFKEQ. This CDR3 is 18 amino acids long. V was pared by 2 bases and J by 7 bases, with 18 bases of the junction left unmatched. The CDR3 nucleotides read TGTGCCAGCAGCCAACCTCTTAGCGGGCCGCCGAATTATCATACGCAGTATTTT. This codes for CASSQPLSGPPNYHTQYF.

CDR3 nucleotide sequence: TGTGCCAGCAGCCAAGCATGGGGGCGGGGAAACACCATATATTTT. This translates into CASSQAWGRGNTIYF. The rearrangement uses TRBV3-1 (or the pseudogene TRBV3-2) and TRBJ1-3, with a tentative D call TRBD1 (6 bases). The CDR3 is 15 residues long. Germline V gives CDR1 LGHDT, CDR2 YNNKEL (reference sequence). V lost 1 base and J 4 bases, leaving 11 bases between the germline ends.

The chain is built from TRBV11-2 and TRBJ2-1; unclear D gene. This CDR3 region has 12 residues. Germline V gene lookup returns CDR1 SGHAT and CDR2 FQNNGV. V was trimmed by 4 bases and J by 6 bases, leaving 7 bases between them. In nucleotides, the CDR3 is TGTGCCAGCAGCTCTCAGCGCAATGAGCAGTTCTTC. Its translation is CASSSQRNEQFF.

This chain joins TRBV6-5 and TRBJ2-7; 7 bases are a match to TRBD1. CDR3 length: 15 residues. The ends lost 7 bases at V and 2 bases at J; junction bases unmatched: 11. Germline CDR1 and CDR2: MNHEY and SVGAGI. Here the CDR3 reads CASKGQRPLTYEQYF. CDR3 DNA: TGTGCCAGCAAGGGACAGAGACCATTAACCTACGAGCAGTACTTC.

The CDR3 spells CGGGFMNTEAFF. CDR3 nucleotide sequence: TGTGGAGGGGGATTCATGAACACTGAAGCTTTCTTT. The chain joins TRBV30 to TRBJ1-1; TRBD1 might be the D (6 bases). This CDR3 is 12 amino acids long. CDR1 and CDR2 (germline): GTSNPN, SVGIG (reference sequence).

CDR3 sequence reads: CASSWAVNTGELFF. The CDR3 DNA reads TGCGCCAGCAGCTGGGCAGTTAACACCGGGGAGCTGTTTTTT. The gene calls are TRBV5-1 and TRBJ2-2; D gene unclear. The germline V gene encodes CDR1 SGHRS and CDR2 YFSETQ. The V and J ends lost 3 bases and 2 bases respectively, with 8 bases between them. This CDR3 region has 14 residues.

CDR3 bases: TGTGCCAGCAGCCTCAGGGATCACGAGCAGTACTTC. It is translated as CASSLRDHEQYF. The chain combines TRBV7-9 with TRBJ2-7, with D tentatively TRBD1 (5 bases). The CDR3 runs 12 residues. The germline V gene has CDR1 SEHNR and CDR2 FQNEAQ (reference sequence). The V and J ends lost 5 bases and 5 bases respectively, with 10 bases between them. Together with reference TRBV7-9 and TRBJ2-7, the CDR3 gives the full variable domain: DTGVSQNPRHKITKRGQNVTFRCDPISEHNRLYWYRQTLGQGPEFLTYFQNEAQLEKSRLLSDRFSAERPKGSFSTLEIQRTEQGDSAMYLCASSLRDHEQYFGPGTRLTVT.

The J gene is TRBJ2-5, the V gene TRBV5-4; possibly TRBD1 for D (7 bases). CDR3 length: 14 residues. Trimming removed 6 bases from V and 5 bases from J, with 17 bases in between. Germline V gene data show CDR1 as SGHNT and CDR2 as YYREEE (reference sequence). DNA for the CDR3: TGTGCCAGCACGCCGGAGGGGGCCGGGGAGACCCAGTACTTC. Residues: CASTPEGAGETQYF.

DNA for the CDR3: TGTGCCAGCAGCTTAGATGGTAGGGGACAAGAGACCCAGTACTTC. This sequence encodes CASSLDGRGQETQYF. The genes are TRBV7-2 and TRBJ2-5; D possibly corresponds to TRBD1 (5 bases). V lost 1 base to trimming and J lost 2 bases, with 11 bases between them. There are 15 residues in the CDR3. Germline assignment: CDR1 SGHTA and CDR2 FQGNSA.

The J gene is TRBJ2-2, the V gene TRBV29-1; 11 nucleotides align to TRBD2. Germline CDR1 reads SQVTM; CDR2 reads ANQGSEA. The length of the CDR3 is 17 residues. V was clipped by 7 bases and J by 7 bases; unmatched bases: 17. CDR3 amino acids: CSAAKNGLAGGSGELFF. CDR3 DNA sequence: TGCAGCGCCGCAAAAAACGGCCTAGCGGGAGGTAGCGGGGAGCTGTTTTTT.

The genes are TRBV18 and TRBJ1-1; D is possibly TRBD1 (6 bases). Trimming took off 3 bases at V and 1 base at J, with 12 bases between the two ends. In germline, CDR1 is KGHSH, CDR2 LQKENI. This CDR3 spans 15 amino acids. CDR3 DNA: TGTGCCAGCTCACCTGCGGGGGCGAGGAACACTGAAGCTTTCTTT. Protein: CASSPAGARNTEAFF.